A single sample gave rise to the 19 T cell receptor beta chains below, sequenced in a study of graft-versus-host responses after intestinal transplantation. Only in-frame clones appear in the TCRdb table, and some are missing; sequencing was by immunoSEQ multiplex PCR. This sample has approximately 32,000 clones, with around 94% found just once. The sequencing here drew on PBMCs, taken 16 days after intestinal transplant. All receptors derive from a human patient who received an intestinal transplant, so some T cells may come from the graft donor.

The J gene is TRBJ2-7, the V gene TRBV27; TRBD1 matches at 8 bases. With V trimmed by 8 bases and J by 5 bases, 8 bases remained unmatched. CDR1 and CDR2 (germline): MNHEY, SMNVEV (reference sequence). This CDR3 region has 13 residues. CDR3 bases: TGTGCCAGCCGCCGGCAGGGGGCCCACGAGCAGTACTTC. It is translated as CASRRQGAHEQYF.

CDR3 nucleotide sequence: TGTGCCAGCGGACAGGGTTTCACCTACGAGCAGTACTTC. This gives the protein CASGQGFTYEQYF. V and J are TRBV10-3 and TRBJ2-5; TRBD1 matches 8 bases. TRBJ2-7 matches the DNA end more closely, so the J call is doubtful. Looked up from germline, CDR1 is ENHRY and CDR2 is SYGVKD. The CDR3 runs 13 residues.

This clone was recorded once. This rearrangement joins TRBV30 to TRBJ2-5; 15 nucleotides align to TRBD2. Trimming removed 0 bases from V and 5 bases from J; junction bases left unmatched: 10. Germline V gene sequence: CDR1 GTSNPN, CDR2 SVGIG (reference sequence). The CDR3 is made up of 18 amino acids. The CDR3 region is CAWSVSRTSGRARETQYF. The CDR3 nucleotides read TGTGCCTGGAGTGTATCCCGGACTAGCGGGAGGGCCAGGGAGACCCAGTACTTC.

The rearrangement uses TRBV7-9 and TRBJ2-1; 10 positions match TRBD2. Germline V lookup: CDR1 SEHNR, CDR2 FQNEAQ (reference sequence). After removal of 10 bases from V and 7 bases from J, the junction contained 7 bases not matched to a gene. The CDR3 has 13 residues. CDR3 region: CATRSGGANEQFF. The CDR3 DNA reads TGTGCCACCCGGAGCGGGGGGGCAAATGAGCAGTTCTTC.

V is TRBV6-6 and J is TRBJ2-5, with 8 bases matching TRBD1. The assigned J gene may be wrong: the sequence end matches TRBJ2-7 better. The germline V gene has CDR1 MNHNY and CDR2 SVGAGI (reference sequence). The CDR3 covers 14 residues. The CDR3 loop is CASSRQGLSYEQYF. The DNA of the CDR3 is TGTGCCAGCAGTAGACAGGGGCTTTCCTACGAGCAGTACTTC.

The chain carries TRBV29-1 and TRBJ2-3; TRBD2 agrees at 11 bases. Germline CDR1 reads SQVTM; CDR2 reads ANQGSEA. The CDR3 contains 15 residues. The J segment lost 2 bases and the V segment lost 5 bases, leaving 6 bases of the junction unmatched. CDR3 in amino acids: CSVTGTSGSTDTQYF. The CDR3 nucleotides read TGCAGCGTTACGGGGACTAGCGGATCCACAGATACGCAGTATTTT.

The rearrangement uses TRBV5-8 and TRBJ2-2; D might be TRBD1 or TRBD2, each matching 5 bases. Per the germline V gene, CDR1 is SGHTS and CDR2 is YDEGEE. V was shortened by 2 bases and J by 4 bases, with 6 bases between the two germline ends. This CDR3 is 13 amino acids long. CDR3 sequence: CASSFGATGELFF. CDR3 DNA sequence: TGTGCCAGCAGCTTCGGGGCCACCGGGGAGCTGTTTTTT.

V is TRBV7-9 and J is TRBJ2-7; TRBD2 is a possible D gene (5 bases). The CDR3 loop spans 16 amino acids. V was clipped by 1 base and J by 0 bases, with 13 bases between them. Germline values: CDR1 SEHNR, CDR2 FQNEAQ (reference sequence). CDR3 in DNA: TGTGCCAGCAGCTTAGTGGGCGGACTTAGCTCCTACGAGCAGTACTTC. This gives the protein CASSLVGGLSSYEQYF.

V usage is TRBV6-1 and J usage is TRBJ2-1; 12 bases are a match to TRBD2. This CDR3 region has 15 residues. Trimming at V came to 6 bases and at J to 10 bases, leaving 10 bases not matched to a gene. Germline values: CDR1 MNHNS, CDR2 SASEGT. Here the CDR3 reads CASRPGTSGSGEQFF. The CDR3 nucleotides read TGTGCCAGCAGGCCCGGGACTAGCGGGTCCGGGGAGCAGTTCTTC.

As DNA, the CDR3 is TGCGCCAGCAGCCATGGACAGGGAAGACCCGGGGAGCTGTTTTTT. Protein sequence: CASSHGQGRPGELFF. The V gene is TRBV4-1, the J gene TRBJ2-2; 8 bases map to TRBD1. V trimming: 3 bases; J trimming: 6 bases; junction bases outside the gene matches: 6. Looked up from germline, CDR1 is MGHRA and CDR2 is YSYEKL. This CDR3 is 15 amino acids long.

V is TRBV7-9 and J is TRBJ2-6; 7 nucleotides match TRBD1. Germline loops: CDR1 SEHNR, CDR2 FQNEAQ (reference sequence). The junction had 3 bases not matched to a gene; V was cut back by 5 bases and J by 2 bases. The CDR3 loop spans 15 amino acids. DNA for the CDR3: TGTGCCAGCAGCCGAACAGGGGCTGGGGCCAACGTCCTGACTTTC. This gives the protein CASSRTGAGANVLTF.

The gene calls are TRBV14 and TRBJ1-2, with TRBD1 matching 7 bases. Trimming took 1 base from V and 7 from J; bases not matched to a gene: 3. The CDR3 is made up of 13 amino acids. The germline V gene encodes CDR1 SGHDN and CDR2 FVKESK. CDR3 loop: CASSQGQGRGYTF. CDR3 coding DNA: TGTGCCAGCAGCCAAGGACAGGGTCGTGGCTACACCTTC.

This clone was observed a handful of times. This chain joins TRBV19 and TRBJ1-1; possibly TRBD1 for D (5 bases). The CDR3 is 15 amino acids. Trimming left V 3 bases short and J 1 base short, with 12 bases between. Germline V gene data show CDR1 as LNHDA and CDR2 as SQIVND (reference sequence). The CDR3 DNA sequence: TGTGCCAGTAGTATGGGGGGGACCCCGAACACTGAAGCTTTCTTT. Amino acid sequence: CASSMGGTPNTEAFF.

The CDR3 DNA reads as TGCGCCAGCAGCCAAGTCGGCGGGGGGCCGAATGAAAAACTGTTTTTT. It encodes CASSQVGGGPNEKLFF. The V and J genes are TRBV4-1 and TRBJ1-4; TRBD1 is a possible D gene (6 bases). Germline lookup yields CDR1 MGHRA and CDR2 YSYEKL. Trimming stripped 1 base from V and 5 bases from J, with 14 bases between. The CDR3 covers 16 residues.

The rearrangement links TRBV9 to TRBJ1-1; D not certain. This CDR3 spans 14 amino acids. V was pared by 0 bases and J by 4 bases, with 10 bases between. CDR1 is SGDLS and CDR2 is YYNGEE in the germline V gene. This CDR3 is CASSVEGIGTEAFF. In DNA, the CDR3 is TGTGCCAGCAGCGTAGAAGGGATAGGCACTGAAGCTTTCTTT.

The chain has TRBV9 and TRBJ2-1; tentatively, D is TRBD2 (7 bases). The CDR3 has 16 residues. Germline CDR1 is SGDLS and CDR2 is YYNGEE. Trimming took off 2 bases at V and 9 bases at J, with 21 bases between the two ends. CDR3 coding DNA: TGTGCCAGCAGCGTCCCTTCCGGGGGGCGATTTATTGAGCAGTTCTTC. Protein product: CASSVPSGGRFIEQFF.

A note on this clone: In the same sample, other DNA sequences code for this CDR3. The chain employs TRBV7-9 and TRBJ2-7, with 8 bases aligning to TRBD1. Trimming at V came to 5 bases and at J to 0 bases, leaving 3 bases not matched to a gene. The germline V gene encodes CDR1 SEHNR and CDR2 FQNEAQ (reference sequence). CDR3 length: 14 amino acids. CDR3 protein: CASSLTGGSYEQYF. DNA of the CDR3: TGTGCCAGCAGCCTCACAGGGGGCTCCTACGAGCAGTACTTC.

The V call is TRBV4-1, the J call TRBJ2-7, with 9 bases lining up with TRBD1. Germline CDR1 and CDR2: MGHRA and YSYEKL. The CDR3 is 17 amino acids. Trimming cost V 0 bases and J 0 bases; bases outside gene matches: 6. The CDR3 loop reads CASSQDREQGASYEQYF. The CDR3 DNA reads TGCGCCAGCAGCCAAGATAGGGAACAGGGGGCCTCCTACGAGCAGTACTTC.

This CDR3 reads CASGVGRNTEAFF. CDR3 DNA sequence: TGTGCCAGCGGGGTCGGGCGCAACACTGAAGCTTTCTTT. The J gene is TRBJ1-1, the V gene TRBV27; D gene unclear. CDR1 and CDR2 from the germline V gene are MNHEY and SMNVEV (reference sequence). V gave up 8 bases and J gave up 2 bases, with 12 bases separating them. The CDR3 is 13 amino acids.